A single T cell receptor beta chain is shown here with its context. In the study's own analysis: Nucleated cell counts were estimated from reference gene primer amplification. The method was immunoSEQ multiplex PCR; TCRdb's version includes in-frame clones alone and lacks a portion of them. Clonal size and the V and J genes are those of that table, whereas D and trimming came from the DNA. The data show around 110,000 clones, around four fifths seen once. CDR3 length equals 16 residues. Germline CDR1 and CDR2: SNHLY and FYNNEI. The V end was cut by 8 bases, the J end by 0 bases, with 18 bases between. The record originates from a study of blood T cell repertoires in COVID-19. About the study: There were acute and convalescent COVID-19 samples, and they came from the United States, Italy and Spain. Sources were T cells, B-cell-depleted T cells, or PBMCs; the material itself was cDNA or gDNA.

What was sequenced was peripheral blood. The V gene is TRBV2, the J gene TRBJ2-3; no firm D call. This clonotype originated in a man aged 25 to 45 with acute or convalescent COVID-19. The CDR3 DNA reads TGTGCCAGCGGGTGGGTAGCAGCAGCTAGCACAGATACGCAGTATTTT. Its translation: CASGWVAAASTDTQYF.